These 19 T cell receptor beta chains were sequenced from one sample in a study of beta chain features in type 1 diabetes. The study, taken as a whole, reports: Shorter TCRB CDR3s, moderately but significantly so, were found in Type 1 diabetes patients in all four CD4+ subsets.

Of the isolated RNA, all was reverse transcribed, and so the sequenced material was expressed TCRB transcripts. Profiling relied on immunoSEQ multiplex PCR, and the TCRdb table lists in-frame clones only, not all of them. Among approximately 100,000 clones listed, under 30% were seen once. Their antigens remain unidentified. Material for sequencing was central memory CD4+ T cells from blood. These receptors originate from a woman between 18 and 29 years old with type 1 diabetes.

The CDR3: CASRPGTSNTEAFF. CDR3 bases: TGTGCCAGCAGACCCGGGACATCGAACACTGAAGCTTTCTTT. The genes are TRBV7-9 and TRBJ1-1; TRBD1 is a possible D gene (6 bases). This CDR3 comprises 14 residues. The germline V and J ends were trimmed by 6 bases and 1 base, with 12 bases remaining between them. Germline V gene sequence: CDR1 SEHNR, CDR2 FQNEAQ (reference sequence).

This clone was observed at least ten times. V gene TRBV5-4 combines with J gene TRBJ2-4, with a tentative D call TRBD2 (5 bases). The CDR3 has 15 amino acids. The germline gives CDR1 SGHNT, CDR2 YYREEE (reference sequence). V was clipped by 3 bases and J by 6 bases, with 16 bases between them. The DNA for the CDR3 is TGTGCCAGCAGCTCCCCACTTGGGCGGGTAAACATTCAGTACTTC. Its protein product is CASSSPLGRVNIQYF.

The CDR3 DNA reads TGTGCCATCAGCGGAAGGACAGGGGCCTACAATGAGCAGTTCTTC. This translates into CAISGRTGAYNEQFF. The V and J genes are TRBV10-3 and TRBJ2-1; 9 bases align to TRBD1. CDR3 size: 15 residues. The germline V gene has CDR1 ENHRY and CDR2 SYGVKD. V dropped 6 bases and J dropped 2; count of bases not matched to a gene: 5.

To note about this clone: This sample includes further DNA sequences coding for the same CDR3. V is TRBV2 and J is TRBJ1-4; D perhaps matches TRBD1 (6 bases). The CDR3 is 14 residues long. V lost 4 bases, J lost 5 bases, and 11 bases lay in between. Germline CDR1 SNHLY, CDR2 FYNNEI. CDR3: CASSADRPNEKLFF. CDR3 in DNA: TGTGCCAGCAGTGCGGACAGACCCAATGAAAAACTGTTTTTT.

The chain's CDR3 is CASSLGAGYEKLFF. The CDR3 nucleotides read TGCGCCAGCAGCCTCGGAGCAGGGTACGAAAAACTGTTTTTT. This chain connects TRBV4-3 to TRBJ1-4; D is perhaps TRBD1 (5 bases). V was shortened by 4 bases and J by 8 bases, with 14 bases between the two germline ends. The CDR3 sequence is 14 residues long. Germline V gene sequence: CDR1 LGHNA, CDR2 YSLEER.

This clone was observed a handful of times. The chain joins TRBV11-3 to TRBJ1-1; D is unclear. In germline, CDR1 is SGHNT, CDR2 YENEEA. V lost 1 base and J lost 0, with 9 bases in between. This CDR3 has 15 amino acids. The CDR3 nucleotides are TGTGCCAGCAGCTTAGGAGACTTCATGAACACTGAAGCTTTCTTT. Amino acid sequence: CASSLGDFMNTEAFF.

This clone was seen many times. This CDR3 reads CSVAEGVPYEQYF. CDR3 coding DNA: TGCAGCGTTGCGGAGGGCGTCCCGTACGAGCAGTACTTC. The chain carries TRBV29-1 and TRBJ2-7; a possible D gene is TRBD2 (6 bases). Germline V gene data show CDR1 as SQVTM and CDR2 as ANQGSEA. Deletions cut 4 bases from V and 4 bases from J, with 14 bases between. CDR3 size: 13 residues.

This clone was seen only a few times. The chain joins TRBV19 to TRBJ1-2; maybe TRBD1 (6 bases). Trimming cost V 7 bases and J 7 bases, with 22 bases left between them. Germline V lookup: CDR1 LNHDA, CDR2 SQIVND (reference sequence). CDR3 length equals 15 residues. The CDR3 nucleotides read TGTGCCAGTACCGAGATGACAGGTCTCAAGGGTGGCTACACCTTC. Protein product: CASTEMTGLKGGYTF.

The genes are TRBV25-1 and TRBJ1-2; TRBD1 might be the D (6 bases). Germline V gene lookup returns CDR1 MGHDK and CDR2 SYGVNS. V lost 2 bases and J lost 7, with 20 bases in between. The CDR3 runs to 16 residues. The CDR3 bases are TGTGCCAGCAGTGAAAATCCAGGGGCGCGGATGGGTGGCTACACCTTC. It encodes CASSENPGARMGGYTF.

The V call is TRBV6-5, the J call TRBJ2-5; D call uncertain. The CDR3 spans 13 residues. Germline V gene sequence: CDR1 MNHEY, CDR2 SVGAGI. The V and J ends lost 5 bases and 9 bases respectively, with 16 bases between them. Here the CDR3 DNA reads TGTGCCAGCAGTCCACCGTCGCGGAGTTCCCAGTACTTC. It codes for CASSPPSRSSQYF.

V is TRBV19 and J is TRBJ1-1, with TRBD1 identical over 9 bases. The V and J ends lost 4 bases and 1 base, in that order; junction bases with no gene match: 10. Germline CDR1 and CDR2: LNHDA and SQIVND (reference sequence). This CDR3 spans 17 amino acids. CDR3 region: CASSKPQGANTNTEAFF. In DNA, the CDR3 is TGTGCCAGTAGTAAACCACAGGGGGCAAATACGAACACTGAAGCTTTCTTT.

This clone was seen a handful of times. The gene calls are TRBV5-4 and TRBJ2-3; D may be TRBD1 (6 bases). From germline, CDR1 is SGHNT and CDR2 YYREEE (reference sequence). V lost 0 bases and J lost 0, with 14 bases in between. The CDR3 runs to 17 residues. The CDR3 is CASSLVVIGTSTDTQYF. In nucleotides, the CDR3 is TGTGCCAGCAGCTTGGTAGTGATCGGGACAAGCACAGATACGCAGTATTTT.

There are a few counts of this clone. The chain links TRBV14 to TRBJ2-7; TRBD2 agrees at 9 bases. V dropped 2 bases and J dropped 6; count of bases not matched to a gene: 11. The CDR3 covers 16 residues. The germline gives CDR1 SGHDN, CDR2 FVKESK. The CDR3 loop is CASSQFGGGRDSEQYF. CDR3 sequence (DNA): TGTGCCAGCAGCCAATTTGGGGGCGGGAGGGATTCCGAGCAGTACTTC. The entire variable domain, with the rest obtained from reference TRBV14 and TRBJ2-7, is as follows: EAGVTQFPSHSVIEKGQTVTLRCDPISGHDNLYWYRRVMGKEIKFLLHFVKESKQDESGMPNNRFLAERTGGTYSTLKVQPAELEDSGVYFCASSQFGGGRDSEQYFGPGTRLTVT.

This sequence joins TRBV2 and TRBJ2-2; TRBD2 might be the D (5 bases). Per the germline V gene, CDR1 is SNHLY and CDR2 is FYNNEI. V lost 1 base, J lost 4 bases, and 13 bases lay in between. The CDR3 consists of 16 residues. This CDR3 reads CASSEGSSGLTGELFF. The CDR3 DNA is TGTGCCAGCAGTGAAGGTTCCAGCGGTCTCACCGGGGAGCTGTTTTTT.

The chain employs TRBV15 and TRBJ2-5; TRBD2 is a possible D gene (6 bases). The DNA end lines up better with TRBJ2-7; the J call may be wrong. The CDR3 runs 14 residues. CDR1 LNHNV and CDR2 YYDKDF come from the germline V gene (reference sequence). This CDR3 is CATSREGGRYEQYF. As DNA, the CDR3 is TGTGCCACCAGCAGAGAAGGAGGGAGGTACGAGCAGTACTTC.

J is TRBJ2-3 and V is TRBV7-9; 7 bases line up with TRBD2. Germline trimming cut 5 bases from V and 1 base from J; bases unmatched to any gene: 9. The CDR3 sequence is 16 residues long. Germline V gene sequence: CDR1 SEHNR, CDR2 FQNEAQ (reference sequence). The CDR3 spells CASSGRREFGTDTQYF. The CDR3 coding sequence is TGTGCCAGCAGCGGCCGGCGGGAGTTTGGCACAGATACGCAGTATTTT.

The rearrangement joins TRBV2 to TRBJ1-2, with D possibly matching TRBD1 (5 bases). This CDR3 spans 14 amino acids. The V end was cut by 5 bases, the J end by 2 bases, with 12 bases between. The germline V gene encodes CDR1 SNHLY and CDR2 FYNNEI. The CDR3 sequence: CASSPRQRNYGYTF. In nucleotides, the CDR3 is TGTGCCAGCAGTCCTAGACAGAGAAACTATGGCTACACCTTC.

V and J are TRBV19 and TRBJ2-1, with TRBD1 matching over 7 bases. With V trimmed by 7 bases and J by 3 bases, 9 bases remained unmatched. Germline CDR1 is LNHDA and CDR2 is SQIVND (reference sequence). The CDR3 extends over 15 amino acids. CDR3 region: CASMIRDRSYNEQFF. The DNA for the CDR3 is TGTGCCAGTATGATCCGGGACAGAAGCTACAATGAGCAGTTCTTC.

The gene calls are TRBV11-2 and TRBJ2-1, with D perhaps matching TRBD2 (6 bases). The V gene's germline CDR1 is SGHAT and CDR2 FQNNGV. The CDR3 is 14 amino acids. Trimming took off 5 bases at V and 3 bases at J, with 11 bases between the two ends. The CDR3: CASSPGDGYNEQFF. CDR3 nucleotides: TGTGCCAGCAGCCCGGGGGACGGCTACAATGAGCAGTTCTTC.